This T cell receptor beta chain was documented in a study of cytomegalovirus exposure and HLA in healthy donors. About the study: A later analysis reported the same platform for the approximately 110 validation repertoires and the approximately 700 first-cohort repertoires.

This clone was detected once. Antigen: not known. Study-level results: Clusters of TCRs from the first cohort tended to co-occur in the roughly 120 validation repertoires (as a later analysis found).

Sequencing used immunoSEQ multiplex PCR; TCRdb keeps in-frame clones, though not all of them. Of 55,000 to 70,000 clones listed, about 95% are singletons. Sequencing was carried out using PBMCs. The sequence was obtained from a man aged 18 to 30 in good health and CMV-seronegative.

This CDR3 reads CAWRGAGGRADIQYF. For the CDR3, the DNA is TGTGCCTGGAGGGGGGCAGGCGGGAGGGCCGACATTCAGTACTTC. This chain uses TRBV30 with TRBJ2-4, with 9 positions matching TRBD2. This CDR3 is built from 15 residues. Losses at the gene ends were 3 bases for V and 8 bases for J; bases not matched to a gene: 11. Germline CDR1 reads GTSNPN; CDR2 reads SVGIG (reference sequence).